A selection of T cell receptor beta chains follows, all from one sample in a study of T-cell memory formation after mild COVID-19. TCRdb analysed the 5' RACE reads with MiXCR anew, one entry per CDR3 protein. The sample has roughly 400,000 distinct CDR3 sequences, more than 20% seen once. Sequencing was carried out using PBMCs or a T cell subset sorted from them (not recorded which). The receptors were sampled from an adult woman who had mild COVID-19 (a few samples of this study predate the infection). Cell type and time point are not known. Each CDR3 is given with its conserved first and last residue. Fields, in order: V gene, J gene, clone size, D gene, CDR3 DNA, CDR3 protein. The D gene is left open where the match is weak. A clone size is listed for some rows: how often the clone was seen (once, few, many), or a class if it is expanded.

V gene: TRBV10-3; J gene: TRBJ2-1; clone size: few; D gene: TRBD2; CDR3 DNA: TGTGCCATCAGTGATGGGACTAGCTGGGTACTTCGGTTCTTC; CDR3 protein: CAISDGTSWVLRFF
V gene: TRBV6-5; J gene: TRBJ2-7; clone size: -; D gene: TRBD2; CDR3 DNA: TGTGCCAGCAGACTCAACGGGGGGGAGTACTTC; CDR3 protein: CASRLNGGEYF
V gene: TRBV7-2; J gene: TRBJ2-1; clone size: many; D gene: TRBD1; CDR3 DNA: TGTGCCAGCAGCTTACGGGACAGCTCCTACAATGAGCAGTTCTTC; CDR3 protein: CASSLRDSSYNEQFF
V gene: TRBV15; J gene: TRBJ2-7; clone size: -; D gene: TRBD1; CDR3 DNA: TGTGCCACCAGCCCCGGGACAGAACCCTACGAGCAGTACTTC; CDR3 protein: CATSPGTEPYEQYF
V gene: TRBV5-1; J gene: TRBJ1-6; clone size: few; D gene: -; CDR3 DNA: TGCGCCAGCAGCGCGAGGGAGGGACCACCCCTCCACTTT; CDR3 protein: CASSAREGPPLHF
V gene: TRBV7-2; J gene: TRBJ1-1; clone size: -; D gene: -; CDR3 DNA: TGTGCCAGCAGCCTAACGCACCGGGACGCACCCTTCCCAGACACTGAAGCTTTCTTT; CDR3 protein: CASSLTHRDAPFPDTEAFF
V gene: TRBV12-3/TRBV12-4; J gene: TRBJ2-3; clone size: few; D gene: -; CDR3 DNA: TGTGCCAGCAGACCAGGTGGGGGCGCGAATACGCAGTATTTT; CDR3 protein: CASRPGGGANTQYF
V gene: TRBV12-3/TRBV12-4; J gene: TRBJ2-7; clone size: many; D gene: TRBD1; CDR3 DNA: TGTGCCAGCAGTGGGGACAGCTCCTACGAGCAGTACTTC; CDR3 protein: CASSGDSSYEQYF
V gene: TRBV7-3; J gene: TRBJ2-1; clone size: -; D gene: -; CDR3 DNA: TGTGCCAGCAGCTTACTGGGGGCTGTGTACAATGAGCAGTTCTTC; CDR3 protein: CASSLLGAVYNEQFF
V gene: TRBV7-3; J gene: TRBJ2-7; clone size: -; D gene: -; CDR3 DNA: TGTGCCAGCAGCCCCACTCCTGGAACCCCCCACGAGCAGTACTTC; CDR3 protein: CASSPTPGTPHEQYF
V gene: TRBV20-1; J gene: TRBJ1-1; clone size: -; D gene: -; CDR3 DNA: TGCAGTGCTAGAGATCCCCTATTAGGAGCTTTCTTT; CDR3 protein: CSARDPLLGAFF
V gene: TRBV6-2/TRBV6-3; J gene: TRBJ1-2; clone size: few; D gene: -; CDR3 DNA: TGTGCCAGCTCTAGAGGCGGCTACACCTTC; CDR3 protein: CASSRGGYTF
V gene: TRBV12-3/TRBV12-4; J gene: TRBJ2-7; clone size: few; D gene: TRBD1; CDR3 DNA: TGTGCCAGCAGTATGCGCGACAGGGGATACGAGCAGTACTTC; CDR3 protein: CASSMRDRGYEQYF
V gene: TRBV7-8; J gene: TRBJ1-5; clone size: few; D gene: TRBD1; CDR3 DNA: TGTGCCAGCAGCTTAGGGGACAGGGTCGGGCAGCCCCAGCATTTT; CDR3 protein: CASSLGDRVGQPQHF
V gene: TRBV5-6; J gene: TRBJ2-7; clone size: few; D gene: TRBD1; CDR3 DNA: TGTGCCAGCAGCCGCCCCGGGACAGCAACCTACGAGCAGTACTTC; CDR3 protein: CASSRPGTATYEQYF
V gene: TRBV6-5; J gene: TRBJ1-2; clone size: -; D gene: TRBD1; CDR3 DNA: TGTGCCAGCAGTTACGGACAGGGGGACTATGGCTACACCTTC; CDR3 protein: CASSYGQGDYGYTF
V gene: TRBV5-6; J gene: TRBJ1-3; clone size: -; D gene: TRBD1; CDR3 DNA: TGTGCCAGCAGCTTGTGGACAGGTAACTCTGGAAACACCATATATTTT; CDR3 protein: CASSLWTGNSGNTIYF
V gene: TRBV12-3/TRBV12-4; J gene: TRBJ2-2; clone size: few; D gene: TRBD2; CDR3 DNA: TGTGCCAGCAGAGCAACTAGCGGGGGGATCCGTCGGGAGCTGTTTTTT; CDR3 protein: CASRATSGGIRRELFF
V gene: TRBV5-1; J gene: TRBJ2-1; clone size: few; D gene: -; CDR3 DNA: TGCGCCAGCAGCTTGCGGTGGGAGGGGGGCAATGAGCAGTTCTTC; CDR3 protein: CASSLRWEGGNEQFF
V gene: TRBV12-3/TRBV12-4; J gene: TRBJ2-5; clone size: few; D gene: TRBD2; CDR3 DNA: TGTGCCAGCAGTTTCGGACTAGCGGGAGGGAAAGAGACCCAGTACTTC; CDR3 protein: CASSFGLAGGKETQYF
V gene: TRBV20-1; J gene: TRBJ2-3; clone size: -; D gene: -; CDR3 DNA: TGCAGTGCTAGGTTCGGGGGTTCAGATACGCAGTATTTT; CDR3 protein: CSARFGGSDTQYF
V gene: TRBV30; J gene: TRBJ1-2; clone size: -; D gene: TRBD1; CDR3 DNA: TGTGCCTGGAGTTGGACAGGGGGCACTGGCTACACCTTC; CDR3 protein: CAWSWTGGTGYTF